What follows are 17 T cell receptor beta chains derived from one specimen sequenced in a study of circulating and synovial CD4+ cells in juvenile arthritis. TCRdb keeps only in-frame clones here, not all; method: immunoSEQ multiplex PCR. The data contain about 16,000 clones, under 95% of them singletons. Sequencing used CD4+ T cells from blood. The receptor source for this set is a human donor with juvenile idiopathic arthritis.

This clone appeared a single time. V and J are TRBV7-8 and TRBJ2-7; D gene uncertain. The CDR3 contains 16 residues. Looked up from germline, CDR1 is SGHVS and CDR2 is FQNEAQ. V lost 1 base, J lost 0 bases, and 13 bases lay in between. CDR3 region: CASSLGVHSSSYEQYF. The CDR3 region has the DNA TGTGCCAGCAGCTTAGGAGTCCATTCGAGCTCCTACGAGCAGTACTTC.

The chain has TRBV7-3 and TRBJ2-7; 8 bases align to TRBD1. The germline gives CDR1 SGHTA, CDR2 FQGTGA. V was pared by 0 bases and J by 9 bases, with 4 bases of the junction left unmatched. This CDR3 has 13 residues. The CDR3 DNA follows: TGTGCCAGCAGCTTAACCCAGGGGGCGTCGCAGTACTTC. Its translation: CASSLTQGASQYF. The whole variable domain, filled in from reference TRBV7-3 and TRBJ2-7, reads GAGVSQTPSNKVTEKGKYVELRCDPISGHTALYWYRQSLGQGPEFLIYFQGTGAADDSGLPNDRFFAVRPEGSVSTLKIQRTERGDSAVYLCASSLTQGASQYFGPGTRLTVT.

The chain combines TRBV5-1 with TRBJ2-7; 9 positions agree with TRBD1. The CDR3 is 15 amino acids. V dropped 5 bases and J dropped 5; count of bases not matched to a gene: 11. Germline V lookup: CDR1 SGHRS, CDR2 YFSETQ. DNA of the CDR3: TGCGCCAGCAGTTCCCCCGGGACAGGGCACAACGAGCAGTACTTC. Translating it yields CASSSPGTGHNEQYF.

The chain links TRBV6-5 to TRBJ2-7, with 7 bases matching TRBD1. This CDR3 has 15 amino acids. J lost 0 bases, V lost 5 bases, and 7 bases had no gene match. Germline V lookup: CDR1 MNHEY, CDR2 SVGAGI. The CDR3 DNA sequence: TGTGCCAGCAGTATAGGGACAGTCCTCTCCTACGAGCAGTACTTC. This encodes CASSIGTVLSYEQYF.

This clone was counted only a few times. The CDR3 nucleotides are TGTGCCAGCAGCCCCCGGGTGTCGGAGACCCAGTACTTC. Translating it yields CASSPRVSETQYF. The V and J genes are TRBV9 and TRBJ2-5, with D hard to call. The CDR3 sequence is 13 residues long. Trimming cost V 4 bases and J 5 bases, with 12 bases left between them. The germline V gene has CDR1 SGDLS and CDR2 YYNGEE.

This chain connects TRBV2 to TRBJ2-3; possible D gene TRBD1, 5 bases. Germline V lookup: CDR1 SNHLY, CDR2 FYNNEI. There are 14 residues in the CDR3. V gave up 7 bases and J gave up 7 bases, with 18 bases separating them. The CDR3 spells CASNPGQLVHTQYF. In nucleotides, the CDR3 is TGTGCCAGCAATCCAGGGCAATTGGTACATACGCAGTATTTT.

This rearrangement joins TRBV5-6 to TRBJ2-6, with 7 bases that match TRBD1. This CDR3 spans 16 amino acids. Germline V gives CDR1 SGHDT, CDR2 YYEEEE. The V gene end was trimmed by 6 bases and the J gene end by 2 bases; junction bases not matched to a gene: 8. The CDR3 DNA reads as TGTGCCAGCACCGACTTAGGGGGCGCTGGGGCCAACGTCCTGACTTTC. It translates to CASTDLGGAGANVLTF. The whole variable domain, remainder taken from reference TRBV5-6 and TRBJ2-6, is DAGVTQSPTHLIKTRGQQVTLRCSPKSGHDTVSWYQQALGQGPQFIFQYYEEEERQRGNFPDRFSGHQFPNYSSELNVNALLLGDSALYLCASTDLGGAGANVLTFGAGSRLTVL.

The chain carries TRBV23-1 and TRBJ1-4; D is perhaps TRBD1 (5 bases). TRBV23-1 is assigned to the ORF class and has an uncertain function. This CDR3 is built from 17 residues. V was clipped by 6 bases and J by 0 bases, with 17 bases between them. CDR3: CASRRSLQTATNEKLFF. The CDR3, as DNA: TGCGCCAGCAGGAGAAGCCTCCAGACAGCAACTAATGAAAAACTGTTTTTT.

This chain joins TRBV20-1 and TRBJ2-3; D uncertain. The germline V gene has CDR1 DFQATT and CDR2 SNEGSKA (reference sequence). There are 10 residues in the CDR3. Trimming took off 3 bases at V and 6 bases at J, with 4 bases between the two ends. In DNA form, the CDR3 reads TGCAGTGCTAGCTTTGATACGCAGTATTTT. Encoded protein: CSASFDTQYF.

V gene TRBV30 combines with J gene TRBJ1-2, with no clear D. CDR1 is GTSNPN, CDR2 SVGIG, per germline (reference sequence). The V and J ends lost 0 bases and 5 bases respectively, with 10 bases between them. CDR3 length: 13 amino acids. Here the CDR3 reads CAWSVDRLYGYTF. DNA for the CDR3: TGTGCCTGGAGTGTAGACCGACTATATGGCTACACCTTC.

This chain joins TRBV14 and TRBJ2-1; TRBD2 aligns across 13 bases. This CDR3 is 18 amino acids long. V lost 1 base and J lost 9; bases outside the gene matches: 12. In germline, CDR1 is SGHDN, CDR2 FVKESK. As DNA, the CDR3 is TGTGCCAGCAGCCAAGGGGGGACTAGGACTAGCGGGAGCGGTGAGCAGTTCTTC. This encodes CASSQGGTRTSGSGEQFF. Filled out from reference TRBV14 and TRBJ2-1, the complete variable domain reads EAGVTQFPSHSVIEKGQTVTLRCDPISGHDNLYWYRRVMGKEIKFLLHFVKESKQDESGMPNNRFLAERTGGTYSTLKVQPAELEDSGVYFCASSQGGTRTSGSGEQFFGPGTRLTVL.

The J gene is TRBJ2-2, the V gene TRBV11-2, with 7 bases aligning to TRBD2. The CDR3 consists of 16 residues. Per germline, CDR1 SGHAT and CDR2 FQNNGV. V shed 1 base and J 6 bases; nucleotides not matched to a gene: 8. The CDR3 protein is CASSLVRLAVAGELFF. The CDR3, as DNA: TGTGCCAGCAGCTTAGTCCGTCTAGCGGTCGCCGGGGAGCTGTTTTTT.

J is TRBJ1-4 and V is TRBV5-1; 12 nucleotides align to TRBD1. The CDR3 length is 20 residues. Germline-derived CDR1 and CDR2 are SGHRS and YFSETQ. V shed 2 bases, J shed 3 bases, and the junction held 14 bases outside the gene matches. The CDR3 here is CASSFLPVGTGGASNEKLFF. CDR3 DNA sequence: TGCGCCAGCAGCTTTTTACCTGTCGGGACAGGGGGCGCGTCTAATGAAAAACTGTTTTTT.

The chain uses TRBV7-8 and TRBJ2-7; D ambiguous. Trimming pared 2 bases from V and 5 bases from J, leaving 19 bases between. Germline CDR1 SGHVS, CDR2 FQNEAQ. This CDR3 has 16 amino acids. This CDR3 is CASSLSGVRYGDEQYF. For the CDR3, the DNA is TGTGCCAGCAGCTTATCAGGTGTTAGGTATGGTGACGAGCAGTACTTC.

This rearrangement joins TRBV30 to TRBJ1-1; D unclear. CDR1 is GTSNPN, CDR2 SVGIG, per germline (reference sequence). The V and J ends lost 1 base and 0 bases respectively, with 6 bases between them. The CDR3 consists of 13 residues. In DNA, the CDR3 is TGTGCCTGGAGTGCGTCAGTGAACACTGAAGCTTTCTTT. Amino acid sequence: CAWSASVNTEAFF.

This chain joins TRBV15 and TRBJ2-7, with 8 bases fitting TRBD1. The CDR3 extends over 15 amino acids. Germline V gene sequence: CDR1 LNHNV, CDR2 YYDKDF (reference sequence). With 5 bases clipped from V and 2 bases from J, the junction kept 8 bases outside the gene matches. DNA of the CDR3: TGTGCCACCAGCTATGACAGGGGCTTTCCCTACGAGCAGTACTTC. This gives the protein CATSYDRGFPYEQYF. The full variable domain, rest sourced from reference TRBV15 and TRBJ2-7, is DAMVIQNPRYQVTQFGKPVTLSCSQTLNHNVMYWYQQKSSQAPKLLFHYYDKDFNNEADTPDNFQSRRPNTSFCFLDIRSPGLGDTAMYLCATSYDRGFPYEQYFGPGTRLTVT.

The gene calls are TRBV11-2 and TRBJ2-7; 7 nucleotides agree with TRBD2. This CDR3 is built from 14 residues. The ends lost 4 bases at V and 4 bases at J; junction bases unmatched: 7. In germline, CDR1 is SGHAT, CDR2 FQNNGV. The CDR3 loop is CASSSLAIRYEQYF. DNA of the CDR3: TGTGCCAGCAGCTCACTAGCGATCAGGTACGAGCAGTACTTC.